Many counts were recorded for the clone carrying this T cell receptor (beta chain). What it recognizes is unknown. The data were taken from a study of molecular identifiers for immune sequencing clone quantification. Study findings and constraints: Detecting spiked Jurkat TCR RNA from one cell among one million naive cells was reportedly possible. Effector cells kept over 98% of their molecules in clones above 20 RNA copies, while naive cells kept under 1% there.

A CD8+CD4-CCR7+CD45RA+ gate was used to sort naive CD8 T cells. The bulk TCR libraries were made with methods described before and with listed TCR primers. TCRdb reprocessed the PCR reads with MiXCR, giving one entry per CDR3 protein. The repertoire holds approximately 90,000 distinct CDR3 sequences, with around a fifth as singletons. The sample consisted of naive CD8+ T cells from blood, with Jurkat cell RNA spiked in. Subset in this sample: FACS-sorted CD8+CD4-CCR7+CD45RA+ naive T cells. The sequence came from a human donor in good health. Some libraries in this study had Jurkat cell RNA spiked in.

CDR3 DNA: TGTGCCAGCAGTTACCCCCGATCCGGGGGGGACACCGGGGAGCTGTTTTTT. This codes for CASSYPRSGGDTGELFF. The V gene is TRBV6-5, the J gene TRBJ2-2; 8 positions agree with TRBD2. Germline V gene lookup returns CDR1 MNHEY and CDR2 SVGAGI. J lost 3 bases, V lost 2 bases, and 8 bases had no gene match. The CDR3 extends over 17 amino acids.